A selection of T cell receptor beta chains follows, all from one sample in a study of T cells in localized non-small cell lung cancer. Profiled with immunoSEQ multiplex PCR; TCRdb holds only in-frame clones, not every one. The table lists approximately 63,000 clones, around 90% of them singletons, with roughly 21% in the top ten. The sequenced sample was peripheral blood, obtained before any cancer treatment. The receptors come from a man between 40 and 75 years old with stage I squamous cell lung carcinoma. Both conserved end residues are part of each CDR3. The D gene is left open where the match is weak. Size tells how often a clone was seen (once, few, many) or the class of an expanded clone, and some rows leave it out.

clone_size: -
j_call: TRBJ2-5
v_call: TRBV10-1
d_call: -
cdr3_nt: TGCGCCAGCAGCCCTGGTACAGGACAAGAGACCCAGTACTTC
cdr3_aa: CASSPGTGQETQYF

clone_size: -
j_call: TRBJ2-5
v_call: TRBV30
d_call: -
cdr3_nt: TGTGCCTGGAGTGTACCTAGATACACCGAGGAGACCCAGTACTTC
cdr3_aa: CAWSVPRYTEETQYF

clone_size: -
j_call: TRBJ2-7
v_call: TRBV30
d_call: -
cdr3_nt: TGTGCCTGGAGTTCACCTCACTACGAGCAGTACTTC
cdr3_aa: CAWSSPHYEQYF

clone_size: -
j_call: TRBJ2-5
v_call: TRBV29-1
d_call: -
cdr3_nt: TGCAGCGCCTACAACCCTAGACAGGTCCAAGAGACCCAGTACTTC
cdr3_aa: CSAYNPRQVQETQYF

clone_size: -
j_call: TRBJ2-2
v_call: TRBV5-5
d_call: TRBD2
cdr3_nt: TGTGCCAGCAGCTTGAGACTCCAGCGGGAGCCGAACACCGGGGAGCTGTTTTTT
cdr3_aa: CASSLRLQREPNTGELFF

clone_size: -
j_call: TRBJ2-3
v_call: TRBV29-1
d_call: TRBD2
cdr3_nt: TGCAGCGTTGTCGGGGCTAGCGGGCTTAGCACAGATACGCAGTATTTT
cdr3_aa: CSVVGASGLSTDTQYF

clone_size: -
j_call: TRBJ2-1
v_call: TRBV6-5
d_call: TRBD2
cdr3_nt: TGTGCCAGCAGACGGGGGGGGAATGAGCAGTTCTTC
cdr3_aa: CASRRGGNEQFF

clone_size: -
j_call: TRBJ2-1
v_call: TRBV10-1
d_call: -
cdr3_nt: TGCGCCAGCAGTGAGCGGGGGAACTACAATGAGCAGTTCTTC
cdr3_aa: CASSERGNYNEQFF

clone_size: -
j_call: TRBJ2-1
v_call: TRBV7-2
d_call: -
cdr3_nt: TGTGCCAGCAGCATCTCCTCGGGACAAGGTCTAAATGAGCAGTTCTTC
cdr3_aa: CASSISSGQGLNEQFF

clone_size: -
j_call: TRBJ2-2
v_call: TRBV7-7
d_call: -
cdr3_nt: TGTGCTAGCAGCTTAGGCGGCGGGGCGGGGACCGGGGAGCTGTTTTTT
cdr3_aa: CASSLGGGAGTGELFF

clone_size: -
j_call: TRBJ1-2
v_call: TRBV10-3
d_call: TRBD1
cdr3_nt: TGTGCCATCAACAATGCGGACAGGGGGCTAAGTGGCTACACCTTC
cdr3_aa: CAINNADRGLSGYTF

clone_size: -
j_call: TRBJ2-3
v_call: TRBV9
d_call: -
cdr3_nt: TGTGCCAGCAGCGTAGAGGTCAATACGCAGTATTTT
cdr3_aa: CASSVEVNTQYF

clone_size: -
j_call: TRBJ2-1
v_call: TRBV9
d_call: -
cdr3_nt: TGTGCCAGCAGCGTAGAGTGGCTAAGCGTGAATGAGCAGTTCTTC
cdr3_aa: CASSVEWLSVNEQFF

clone_size: -
j_call: TRBJ1-3
v_call: TRBV7-9
d_call: -
cdr3_nt: TGTGCCAGCAGCTCCCCTTTCACCTCTGGAAACACCATATATTTT
cdr3_aa: CASSSPFTSGNTIYF

clone_size: -
j_call: TRBJ2-7
v_call: TRBV18
d_call: TRBD2
cdr3_nt: TGTGCCAGCTCACCAATACCAGCGGGAGGTGGTAACGAGCAGTACTTC
cdr3_aa: CASSPIPAGGGNEQYF

clone_size: -
j_call: TRBJ1-3
v_call: TRBV7-7
d_call: -
cdr3_nt: TGTGCTAGCAGCTCCCTGGCAGCCCCAGGAAACACCATATATTTT
cdr3_aa: CASSSLAAPGNTIYF

clone_size: -
j_call: TRBJ1-1
v_call: TRBV29-1
d_call: -
cdr3_nt: TGCAGCGTCCCGGGGGACACGACGAACACTGAAGCTTTCTTT
cdr3_aa: CSVPGDTTNTEAFF

clone_size: few
j_call: TRBJ2-1
v_call: TRBV7-2
d_call: TRBD2
cdr3_nt: TGTGCCAGCAGCTTAGGACTAGCGTCAAACAATGAGCAGTTCTTC
cdr3_aa: CASSLGLASNNEQFF

clone_size: -
j_call: TRBJ2-7
v_call: TRBV7-2
d_call: TRBD1
cdr3_nt: TGTGCCAGCACAATTGGACAGGGAACCTACGAGCAGTACTTC
cdr3_aa: CASTIGQGTYEQYF

clone_size: once
j_call: TRBJ2-5
v_call: TRBV5-1
d_call: -
cdr3_nt: TGCGCCAGCAGCTTGGAGGAAAAGACCCAGTACTTC
cdr3_aa: CASSLEEKTQYF

clone_size: -
j_call: TRBJ2-1
v_call: TRBV7-2
d_call: TRBD2
cdr3_nt: TGTGCCAGCAGCTGGGTAGCGGGAGGGATCAGGGAGCAGTTCTTC
cdr3_aa: CASSWVAGGIREQFF

clone_size: -
j_call: TRBJ2-2
v_call: TRBV18
d_call: -
cdr3_nt: TGTGCCAGCTCACCACCGTGGGATGCCGGGGAGCTGTTTTTT
cdr3_aa: CASSPPWDAGELFF

clone_size: -
j_call: TRBJ1-1
v_call: TRBV9
d_call: TRBD1
cdr3_nt: TGTGCCAGCAGCGTGGGAGGACAGGGAAAAGCTTTCTTT
cdr3_aa: CASSVGGQGKAFF

clone_size: -
j_call: TRBJ2-2
v_call: TRBV30
d_call: TRBD2
cdr3_nt: TGTGCCTGGAGTGTCACGCGGGAGGCCGGGGAGCTGTTTTTT
cdr3_aa: CAWSVTREAGELFF

clone_size: -
j_call: TRBJ1-1
v_call: TRBV9
d_call: -
cdr3_nt: TGTGCCAGCAGCGTAGGGGATAACACTGAAGCTTTCTTT
cdr3_aa: CASSVGDNTEAFF

clone_size: -
j_call: TRBJ1-3
v_call: TRBV5-1
d_call: -
cdr3_nt: TGCGCCAGCAGCCCGGTAGGGGGTCCCGGAAACACCATATATTTT
cdr3_aa: CASSPVGGPGNTIYF

clone_size: -
j_call: TRBJ2-1
v_call: TRBV5-4
d_call: -
cdr3_nt: TGTGCCAGCAGCTCAGCCGGGACATATTACAATGAGCAGTTCTTC
cdr3_aa: CASSSAGTYYNEQFF

clone_size: -
j_call: TRBJ1-4
v_call: TRBV15
d_call: TRBD1
cdr3_nt: TGTGCCACCAGCAGAGGCGGGACAGATGAAAAACTGTTTTTT
cdr3_aa: CATSRGGTDEKLFF

clone_size: -
j_call: TRBJ2-1
v_call: TRBV5-1
d_call: -
cdr3_nt: TGCGCCAGCAGCCTCTCCCCAAAGGGAAGCTCTTACAATGAGCAGTTCTTC
cdr3_aa: CASSLSPKGSSYNEQFF

clone_size: -
j_call: TRBJ1-1
v_call: TRBV27
d_call: TRBD1
cdr3_nt: TGTGCCAGCAGGATGACAGGGGGCTTTTCTGAAGCTTTCTTT
cdr3_aa: CASRMTGGFSEAFF

clone_size: -
j_call: TRBJ2-1
v_call: TRBV29-1
d_call: TRBD2
cdr3_nt: TGCAGCGTTGAGCGAGGACTAGCGGGAGGGGGTGAGCAGTTCTTC
cdr3_aa: CSVERGLAGGGEQFF

clone_size: -
j_call: TRBJ2-5
v_call: TRBV28
d_call: TRBD1
cdr3_nt: TGTGCCAGCAGTTTCAGTCCCCGGTGGACAGGGGTCATGGAGACCCAGTACTTC
cdr3_aa: CASSFSPRWTGVMETQYF

clone_size: few
j_call: TRBJ2-2
v_call: TRBV7-3
d_call: -
cdr3_nt: TGTGCCAGCAGCTTAACTAGGCAGGCCACCGGGGAGCTGTTTTTT
cdr3_aa: CASSLTRQATGELFF

clone_size: -
j_call: TRBJ2-3
v_call: TRBV9
d_call: -
cdr3_nt: TGTGCCAGCAGCGTAGGTGGGGGCGCAGATACGCAGTATTTT
cdr3_aa: CASSVGGGADTQYF

clone_size: -
j_call: TRBJ2-7
v_call: TRBV5-1
d_call: -
cdr3_nt: TGCGCCAGCAGACAGCACTACGAGCAGTACTTC
cdr3_aa: CASRQHYEQYF

clone_size: -
j_call: TRBJ1-1
v_call: TRBV7-2
d_call: -
cdr3_nt: TGTGCCAGCAGCTTAGGTCGGTTCAACACTGAAGCTTTCTTT
cdr3_aa: CASSLGRFNTEAFF

clone_size: -
j_call: TRBJ1-4
v_call: TRBV6-5
d_call: -
cdr3_nt: TGTGCCAGCAGTTACGGGGGAGCGGTTGATAATGAAAAACTGTTTTTT
cdr3_aa: CASSYGGAVDNEKLFF

clone_size: -
j_call: TRBJ2-1
v_call: TRBV5-4
d_call: TRBD2
cdr3_nt: TGTGCCAGCATCGCGAAGGTTAGCGGGAGGGTAAGCTCCTACAATGAGCAGTTCTTC
cdr3_aa: CASIAKVSGRVSSYNEQFF

clone_size: -
j_call: TRBJ2-1
v_call: TRBV19
d_call: TRBD2
cdr3_nt: TGTGCCAGTAGAAAGCTAGCGGGAGATGACGGTGAGCAGTTCTTC
cdr3_aa: CASRKLAGDDGEQFF

clone_size: -
j_call: TRBJ2-5
v_call: TRBV5-4
d_call: TRBD2
cdr3_nt: TGTGCCAGCAGCGGGGGACTAGCCCAAGAGACCCAGTACTTC
cdr3_aa: CASSGGLAQETQYF

clone_size: -
j_call: TRBJ1-5
v_call: TRBV4-1
d_call: -
cdr3_nt: TGCGCCAGCAGCTCAACGACATCCCGACCAACCAATCAGCCCCAGCATTTT
cdr3_aa: CASSSTTSRPTNQPQHF

clone_size: -
j_call: TRBJ1-1
v_call: TRBV7-7
d_call: TRBD1
cdr3_nt: TGTGCTAGCAGCGTGGACAGGGACACTGAAGCTTTCTTT
cdr3_aa: CASSVDRDTEAFF

clone_size: -
j_call: TRBJ2-1
v_call: TRBV5-1
d_call: TRBD1
cdr3_nt: TGCGCCAGCAGCGGGACAGGGGCCGGTGAGCAGTTCTTC
cdr3_aa: CASSGTGAGEQFF

clone_size: once
j_call: TRBJ1-4
v_call: TRBV23-1
d_call: -
cdr3_nt: TGCGCCAGCAGTCAATCTCTCCAGCATGAATCGAATGAAAAACTGTTTTTT
cdr3_aa: CASSQSLQHESNEKLFF

clone_size: -
j_call: TRBJ2-1
v_call: TRBV15
d_call: -
cdr3_nt: TGTGCCACCAGCAGAGATTTCCGGCGGGAGCAGTTCTTC
cdr3_aa: CATSRDFRREQFF

clone_size: -
j_call: TRBJ2-1
v_call: TRBV5-1
d_call: -
cdr3_nt: TGCGCCAGCAGCTTGCCGCGGGACATCCACAATGAGCAGTTCTTC
cdr3_aa: CASSLPRDIHNEQFF

clone_size: -
j_call: TRBJ1-2
v_call: TRBV6-5
d_call: -
cdr3_nt: TGTGCCAGCTCCGACAGGATTTATGGCTACACCTTC
cdr3_aa: CASSDRIYGYTF

clone_size: -
j_call: TRBJ1-2
v_call: TRBV29-1
d_call: TRBD1
cdr3_nt: TGCAGCGTTGCTTCAGGGGGTGACTATGGCTACACCTTC
cdr3_aa: CSVASGGDYGYTF

clone_size: -
j_call: TRBJ1-5
v_call: TRBV6-5
d_call: -
cdr3_nt: TGTGCCAGCAGTTCGATTTCGCGGAATAATCAGCCCCAGCATTTT
cdr3_aa: CASSSISRNNQPQHF

clone_size: -
j_call: TRBJ2-5
v_call: TRBV7-6
d_call: -
cdr3_nt: TGTGCCAGCAGCTTAGGGCAGGGAAAGACCCAGTACTTC
cdr3_aa: CASSLGQGKTQYF

clone_size: few
j_call: TRBJ2-1
v_call: TRBV7-2
d_call: TRBD2
cdr3_nt: TGTGCCAGCAGCTTAGAGGGGACTAGCGGGAGGTTCTACAATGAGCAGTTCTTC
cdr3_aa: CASSLEGTSGRFYNEQFF